This T cell receptor beta chain stems from a study of T cell repertoires in aging, cancer and after chemotherapy. As for the study in general: Healthy donor repertoires were recorded over several months to years and showed clear clonal overlap. About 8.8 million TCR reads were in the whole dataset.

This CDR3 spans 15 amino acids. CDR1 and CDR2 (germline): DFQATT, SNEGSKA (reference sequence). V was cut by 1 base and J by 1 base, with 12 bases left in between. This clonotype was counted a few times. Antigen unknown. TRB rearrangements spanning V, D and J were amplified using mixed TRB-A/B primers. TCRdb re-called the multiplex PCR reads through MiXCR, storing one row per CDR3 protein. The table includes 9,500 to 11,000 distinct CDR3 sequences, less than 30% detected once. Study conclusions and caveats: Healthy donors lost TCR diversity with age mainly through richness, cancer patients through richness and evenness.

TCR beta rearrangements were amplified from peripheral blood genomic DNA. The specimen sequenced was blood. V is TRBV20-1 and J is TRBJ2-3; D might be TRBD2 (5 bases). This receptor was obtained from a human donor in good health. The CDR3 loop is CSARAPGSGTDTQYF. DNA of the CDR3: TGCAGTGCTAGAGCCCCGGGTAGCGGCACAGATACGCAGTATTTT.